The 32 T cell receptor beta chains below all came from one sample that was sequenced in a study of beta chain features in type 1 diabetes. The authors reverse transcribed all of the isolated RNA, so sequencing captured expressed TCRB transcripts. TCRdb keeps only in-frame clones here, not all; method: immunoSEQ multiplex PCR. The profile shows fewer than 250,000 clones, 7.5% to 10% of them singletons. Input material: naive CD4+ T cells from blood. These receptors were obtained from a young woman in good health.

The rearrangement links TRBV5-1 to TRBJ2-5; 10 nucleotides line up with TRBD2. The V gene end was trimmed by 0 bases and the J gene end by 2 bases; junction bases not matched to a gene: 4. CDR3 length equals 16 residues. Germline assignment: CDR1 SGHRS and CDR2 YFSETQ. CDR3 amino acids: CASSLGGTSVQETQYF. CDR3 nucleotides: TGCGCCAGCAGCTTGGGCGGGACTAGCGTACAAGAGACCCAGTACTTC.

This clone was counted only a few times. The chain is built from TRBV29-1 and TRBJ1-3; D ambiguous. Germline CDR1 reads SQVTM; CDR2 reads ANQGSEA. The CDR3 is made up of 13 amino acids. The V end lost 4 bases, the J end lost 0 bases, and 7 bases lay between the germline ends. The CDR3 sequence is CSVAEGSGNTIYF. The CDR3 DNA sequence: TGCAGCGTTGCGGAGGGCTCTGGAAACACCATATATTTT.

A few counts support this clone. The V gene is TRBV19, the J gene TRBJ2-7; D is possibly TRBD1 (7 bases). V lost 3 bases and J lost 6, with 9 bases in between. Germline assignment: CDR1 LNHDA and CDR2 SQIVND (reference sequence). This CDR3 is 12 amino acids long. The CDR3 DNA is TGTGCCAGTAGTATTCAGGGGGGCGAGCAGTACTTC. Translated: CASSIQGGEQYF.

This clone has more than one count but fewer than ten. The rearrangement uses TRBV19 and TRBJ1-5; TRBD1 matches at 7 bases. V shed 3 bases, J shed 15 bases, and the junction held 17 bases outside the gene matches. This CDR3 region has 15 residues. Per germline, CDR1 LNHDA and CDR2 SQIVND (reference sequence). CDR3 sequence: CASSILGQVPDHLHF. For the CDR3, the DNA is TGTGCCAGTAGTATTCTTGGACAGGTCCCCGATCATCTGCATTTT.

The V gene is TRBV7-3, the J gene TRBJ2-7, with 9 bases matching TRBD1. V was pared by 6 bases and J by 5 bases, with 5 bases of the junction left unmatched. Germline CDR1 is SGHTA and CDR2 is FQGTGA. CDR3 length: 13 amino acids. Written as DNA, the CDR3 is TGTGCCAGCAGTTCCAGGACAGGGGACGAGCAGTACTTC. Its protein product is CASSSRTGDEQYF.

This clone turned up a few times. CDR3 residues: CASSLVPIDGGTGELFF. The CDR3 coding sequence is TGCGCCAGCAGCTTGGTCCCCATAGACGGAGGGACCGGGGAGCTGTTTTTT. V usage is TRBV5-1 and J usage is TRBJ2-2; a possible D gene is TRBD2 (6 bases). There are 17 residues in the CDR3. Germline V gene lookup returns CDR1 SGHRS and CDR2 YFSETQ. V lost 0 bases, J lost 5 bases, and 17 bases lay in between.

V gene TRBV2 combines with J gene TRBJ1-2; 7 bases line up with TRBD1. Germline CDR1 and CDR2: SNHLY and FYNNEI. V lost 2 bases, J lost 0 bases, and 3 bases stayed unmatched. There are 15 residues in the CDR3. The CDR3 region has the DNA TGTGCCAGCAGTGAAATAGGGACAGCTAACTATGGCTACACCTTC. Protein sequence: CASSEIGTANYGYTF. Filled out from reference TRBV2 and TRBJ1-2, the complete variable domain reads EPEVTQTPSHQVTQMGQEVILRCVPISNHLYFYWYRQILGQKVEFLVSFYNNEISEKSEIFDDQFSVERPDGSNFTLKIRSTKLEDSAMYFCASSEIGTANYGYTFGSGTRLTVV.

The chain recombines TRBV4-2 with TRBJ2-2, with 13 bases fitting TRBD2. V lost 3 bases, J lost 4 bases, and 11 bases stayed unmatched. The CDR3 runs to 19 residues. CDR1 and CDR2 from the germline V gene are LGHNA and YNFKEQ. The CDR3 is CASSHAKGTSGTGTGELFF. The CDR3 DNA is TGTGCCAGCAGCCATGCGAAAGGGACTAGCGGGACGGGCACCGGGGAGCTGTTTTTT.

V usage is TRBV5-1 and J usage is TRBJ1-1, with D possibly being TRBD1 (6 bases). The V and J ends lost 1 base and 2 bases respectively, with 12 bases between them. The germline V gene encodes CDR1 SGHRS and CDR2 YFSETQ. The CDR3 runs 15 residues. This CDR3 is CASSLTQGPNTEAFF. The CDR3 bases are TGCGCCAGCAGCTTGACGCAGGGGCCCAACACTGAAGCTTTCTTT.

This CDR3 is CASSPLGQGRYEQYF. DNA for the CDR3: TGTGCCAGCAGTCCACTTGGACAGGGGAGATACGAGCAGTACTTC. This sequence joins TRBV6-6 and TRBJ2-7; 9 bases map to TRBD1. This CDR3 has 15 residues. V lost 5 bases and J lost 4; bases outside the gene matches: 9. The germline V gene encodes CDR1 MNHNY and CDR2 SVGAGI (reference sequence).

This clone was detected only a few times. The chain carries TRBV4-2 and TRBJ2-5; 7 positions agree with TRBD1. The CDR3 consists of 12 residues. V shed 5 bases and J 10 bases; nucleotides not matched to a gene: 7. CDR1 is LGHNA and CDR2 is YNFKEQ in the germline V gene. CDR3 sequence reads: CASSGRQGSQYF. The DNA for the CDR3 is TGTGCCAGCAGCGGGCGACAGGGAAGCCAGTACTTC.

In its sample, this clone was seen a few times. The chain combines TRBV29-1 with TRBJ1-1; tentatively, D is TRBD1 (5 bases). From germline, CDR1 is SQVTM and CDR2 ANQGSEA. This CDR3 is 14 amino acids long. V gave up 0 bases and J gave up 5 bases, with 13 bases separating them. The CDR3 nucleotides are TGCAGCGTTGAAGATCGTAGGGGTGGGACTGAAGCTTTCTTT. Amino acid sequence: CSVEDRRGGTEAFF.

In this sample, this clone turned up a few times. This rearrangement joins TRBV5-4 to TRBJ2-1, with a tentative D call TRBD2 (6 bases). This CDR3 has 16 residues. Germline values: CDR1 SGHNT, CDR2 YYREEE (reference sequence). Trimming took off 0 bases at V and 9 bases at J, with 19 bases between the two ends. The CDR3 nucleotides are TGTGCCAGCAGCTTGGACCGGGACTCTCCTGGTCGTGAGCAGTTCTTC. Translating it yields CASSLDRDSPGREQFF.

This clone was counted between two and nine times. The chain links TRBV18 to TRBJ1-2; tentatively, D is TRBD1 (6 bases). The CDR3 is 15 amino acids. The germline V and J ends were trimmed by 3 bases and 0 bases, with 11 bases remaining between them. The germline V gene encodes CDR1 KGHSH and CDR2 LQKENI. Here the CDR3 DNA reads TGTGCCAGCTCACCCTCCGGGACAACTAACTATGGCTACACCTTC. Residues: CASSPSGTTNYGYTF. The full variable domain, with the rest looked up from reference TRBV18 and TRBJ1-2, is NAGVMQNPRHLVRRRGQEARLRCSPMKGHSHVYWYRQLPEEGLKFMVYLQKENIIDESGMPKERFSAEFPKEGPSILRIQQVVRGDSAAYFCASSPSGTTNYGYTFGSGTRLTVV.

The chain couples TRBV30 to TRBJ2-5, with D unresolved. The DNA end favors TRBJ2-7, so the J call may be wrong. The length of the CDR3 is 12 residues. Per the germline V gene, CDR1 is GTSNPN and CDR2 is SVGIG (reference sequence). The CDR3 DNA follows: TGTGCCTGGAGTCGAGAAACCTACGAGCAGTACTTC. Amino acids: CAWSRETYEQYF.

The chain carries TRBV19 and TRBJ2-1, with D tentatively TRBD1 (5 bases). Germline values: CDR1 LNHDA, CDR2 SQIVND (reference sequence). The V end lost 0 bases, the J end lost 0 bases, and 12 bases lay between the germline ends. The CDR3 contains 17 residues. Written as DNA, the CDR3 is TGTGCCAGTAGTATAGACGACAGCAGGGTCTCCTACAATGAGCAGTTCTTC. Its protein product is CASSIDDSRVSYNEQFF. Combining the CDR3 with reference TRBV19 and TRBJ2-1 gives the whole variable domain DGGITQSPKYLFRKEGQNVTLSCEQNLNHDAMYWYRQDPGQGLRLIYYSQIVNDFQKGDIAEGYSVSREKKESFPLTVTSAQKNPTAFYLCASSIDDSRVSYNEQFFGPGTRLTVL.

The genes are TRBV5-1 and TRBJ2-1; TRBD2 aligns across 7 bases. Germline V gene sequence: CDR1 SGHRS, CDR2 YFSETQ. The J segment lost 1 base and the V segment lost 4 bases, leaving 5 bases of the junction unmatched. The CDR3 runs 15 residues. CDR3 loop: CASSVAAGSYNEQFF. CDR3 nucleotide sequence: TGCGCCAGCAGCGTGGCAGCGGGGTCCTACAATGAGCAGTTCTTC.

The V gene is TRBV5-1, the J gene TRBJ2-7, with 10 bases that match TRBD1. CDR1 is SGHRS and CDR2 is YFSETQ in the germline V gene. V was pared by 4 bases and J by 2 bases, with 12 bases of the junction left unmatched. This CDR3 has 17 amino acids. The DNA for the CDR3 is TGCGCCAGCAGCGCCGAGACAGGGGGCGTTCTCCCCTACGAGCAGTACTTC. Amino acids: CASSAETGGVLPYEQYF.

This clone has a handful of counts. The chain couples TRBV6-1 to TRBJ2-5, with D possibly matching TRBD1 (6 bases). Germline-derived CDR1 and CDR2 are MNHNS and SASEGT. V gave up 7 bases and J gave up 5 bases, with 17 bases separating them. CDR3 length: 14 amino acids. The CDR3 here is CASNRDIPAETQYF. CDR3 sequence (DNA): TGTGCCAGCAACCGGGACATCCCGGCCGAGACCCAGTACTTC.

In this sample, this clone turned up a few times. The chain employs TRBV5-1 and TRBJ1-2, with 8 bases that match TRBD1. The CDR3 runs to 15 residues. Looked up from germline, CDR1 is SGHRS and CDR2 is YFSETQ. The ends lost 4 bases at V and 4 bases at J; junction bases unmatched: 9. The CDR3 bases are TGCGCCAGCAGCACGGGGACAGGCGGAATCTATGGCTACACCTTC. Translating gives CASSTGTGGIYGYTF. The variable domain in full, with the rest retrieved from reference TRBV5-1 and TRBJ1-2, is KAGVTQTPRYLIKTRGQQVTLSCSPISGHRSVSWYQQTPGQGLQFLFEYFSETQRNKGNFPGRFSGRQFSNSRSEMNVSTLELGDSALYLCASSTGTGGIYGYTFGSGTRLTVV.

V usage is TRBV5-6 and J usage is TRBJ2-1, with D perhaps matching TRBD1 (6 bases). Germline assignment: CDR1 SGHDT and CDR2 YYEEEE. V was clipped by 3 bases and J by 3 bases, with 16 bases between them. CDR3 size: 16 residues. DNA of the CDR3: TGTGCCAGCAGCTCACATCTCGGACAGTACTACAATGAGCAGTTCTTC. It specifies CASSSHLGQYYNEQFF.

This clone was seen a few times. This rearrangement joins TRBV5-1 to TRBJ2-1; 15 positions match TRBD2. CDR3 length: 14 residues. Germline values: CDR1 SGHRS, CDR2 YFSETQ. With 4 bases clipped from V and 15 bases from J, the junction kept 8 bases outside the gene matches. CDR3: CASSTGTSGGIGFF. In nucleotides, the CDR3 is TGCGCCAGCAGCACCGGGACTAGCGGGGGGATAGGGTTCTTC.

This chain links TRBV11-2 with TRBJ2-1; D call uncertain. CDR3 length: 12 residues. Trimming took off 4 bases at V and 7 bases at J, with 8 bases between the two ends. Germline CDR1 reads SGHAT; CDR2 reads FQNNGV. The CDR3 spells CASSSMTNEQFF. CDR3 bases: TGTGCCAGCAGCTCGATGACTAATGAGCAGTTCTTC.

The chain employs TRBV29-1 and TRBJ2-1, with 9 nucleotides matching TRBD2. CDR3 length equals 17 residues. Trimming took 3 bases from V and 4 from J; bases not matched to a gene: 13. From germline, CDR1 is SQVTM and CDR2 ANQGSEA. The CDR3 DNA reads TGCAGCGTTGAGAGTCGGGGCGGGAGGGCCGGATACAATGAGCAGTTCTTC. Translating gives CSVESRGGRAGYNEQFF.

The J gene is TRBJ1-1, the V gene TRBV28; D is undetermined. Germline CDR1 MDHEN, CDR2 SYDVKM. Trimming took 4 bases from V and 10 from J, leaving 19 bases between them. The CDR3 consists of 14 residues. The CDR3 nucleotides read TGTGCCAGCAGTTCGCCATCGAGGCCAGTCGGAGCTTTCTTT. Its translation is CASSSPSRPVGAFF.

The chain couples TRBV6-1 to TRBJ1-2, with D hard to call. This CDR3 has 14 amino acids. Germline V gene data show CDR1 as MNHNS and CDR2 as SASEGT. Trimming removed 2 bases from V and 4 bases from J, with 11 bases in between. As DNA, the CDR3 is TGTGCCAGCAGTGAAATGCGCAGACTCTATGGCTACACCTTC. It translates to CASSEMRRLYGYTF.

In this sample, this clone turned up a few times. Other DNA sequences of this sample code for an identical CDR3. The chain has TRBV5-1 and TRBJ1-2; TRBD1 matches at 7 bases. The CDR3 consists of 12 residues. CDR1 and CDR2 (germline): SGHRS, YFSETQ. V lost 0 bases, J lost 8 bases, and 1 base stayed unmatched. The CDR3 region is CASSLGQGGYTF. The CDR3 coding sequence is TGCGCCAGCAGCTTGGGACAGGGCGGCTACACCTTC.

This chain connects TRBV4-2 to TRBJ2-7; TRBD2 is a possible D gene (5 bases). The V end lost 0 bases, the J end lost 4 bases, and 16 bases lay between the germline ends. Germline CDR1 reads LGHNA; CDR2 reads YNFKEQ. CDR3 length: 16 amino acids. CDR3 nucleotide sequence: TGTGCCAGCAGCCAAGATCTAGTAGCGCCACCTTACGAGCAGTACTTC. It yields the protein CASSQDLVAPPYEQYF.

To note about this clone: Different DNA sequences within this sample yield the same CDR3. The chain uses TRBV5-1 and TRBJ1-5; 7 bases agree with TRBD1. Germline values: CDR1 SGHRS, CDR2 YFSETQ. Trimming removed 0 bases from V and 4 bases from J; junction bases left unmatched: 4. This CDR3 has 15 amino acids. The chain's CDR3 is CASSLGQGLNQPQHF. The CDR3 DNA sequence: TGCGCCAGCAGCTTGGGACAGGGATTGAATCAGCCCCAGCATTTT.

CDR3 sequence: CASSPGGGGTEAFF. DNA of the CDR3: TGTGCCAGCAGTCCCGGGGGAGGGGGCACTGAAGCTTTCTTT. The chain recombines TRBV28 with TRBJ1-1, with D perhaps TRBD1 (6 bases). The CDR3 runs 14 residues. Trimming pared 5 bases from V and 4 bases from J, leaving 14 bases between. Looked up from germline, CDR1 is MDHEN and CDR2 is SYDVKM.

The gene calls are TRBV29-1 and TRBJ2-1; TRBD2 matches at 11 bases. CDR1 is SQVTM and CDR2 is ANQGSEA in the germline V gene. The V gene end was trimmed by 2 bases and the J gene end by 6 bases; junction bases not matched to a gene: 3. The CDR3 is 14 amino acids. The CDR3 spells CSVELAGGANEQFF. CDR3 in DNA: TGCAGCGTTGAACTAGCGGGGGGAGCCAATGAGCAGTTCTTC.

The V gene is TRBV13, the J gene TRBJ2-1; D is uncertain. The germline CDR1 and CDR2 sequences are PRHDT and FYEKMQ (reference sequence). Trimming removed 4 bases at V and 10 bases at J, with 17 bases between. This CDR3 has 14 residues. The CDR3 sequence: CASSSQKTLGEQFF. CDR3 nucleotide sequence: TGTGCCAGCAGCTCCCAAAAAACGTTGGGCGAGCAGTTCTTC.